Sequencing of this T cell receptor (beta chain) was carried out in a study of cytomegalovirus exposure and HLA in healthy donors. PCR primers comprised 60 Vbeta and 13 Jbeta primers. The protocol was immunoSEQ multiplex PCR, while the TCRdb copy is restricted to in-frame clones and leaves out a portion. The sample contains 120,000 to 150,000 clones, 70% to 85% of which appear only once. Points from the study as a whole: Specific recognition of CMV antigens was confirmed in vitro for a few chains (all CMV-associated). Data from an earlier analysis indicated that most TCR beta V segments were productive either about 90% or about 30% of the time. Later analysis associated a missense DCLRE1C variant with TCR beta V- and J-gene trimming. Follow-up analysis seemed to connect common viral pathogens with several of the most significant clusters identified.

This CDR3 is built from 19 residues. CDR1 is MGHRA, CDR2 YSYEKL, per germline. Comments on this clone: What it recognizes is unknown. One end of the junction does not line up with germline, which may come from a read error.

The rearrangement uses TRBV4-1 and TRBJ2-3; TRBD2 aligns across 15 bases. This receptor was taken from a man in his forties in good health and CMV-seronegative. Sequenced material: PBMCs. The CDR3: CASSHSPGLAGGLHRYAVF. CDR3 DNA sequence: TGCGCCAGCAGCCACTCTCCGGGACTAGCGGGGGGACTCCACAGATACGCAGTATTT.